What follows is one T cell receptor (beta chain) and its context. What it binds is unknown. Treatment meaning: oral pan-JAK inhibitor, 5-10 mg twice daily. Obtained from alopecia areata patients were lesional scalp punch biopsies along with peripheral blood. The source of the sample is a study of CD8+ T cells in alopecia areata. Whole-study context: The drug, oral tofacitinib, was given to treated patients at 5 to 10 mg twice daily. Once tofacitinib had been taken for 6 to 18 months, 6 months off drug followed.

Study findings and constraints: Under tofacitinib, numerous expanded lesional clonotypes remained detectable in scalp and blood.

Once RNA had been extracted, it was reverse transcribed into cDNA to act as the sequencing template. Profiled with immunoSEQ multiplex PCR; TCRdb holds only in-frame clones, not every one. The sample has approximately 180,000 clones, 60% seen once; the top ten hold 1%. V was cut by 0 bases and J by 6 bases, with 11 bases left in between. Germline CDR1 and CDR2: GTSNPN and SVGIG (reference sequence). The CDR3 spans 13 residues. This clonotype was obtained from a human donor with alopecia areata. The sample here was CD4+ T cells sorted from blood, taken at week 24, from a patient treated with tofacitinib. The chain joins TRBV30 to TRBJ1-2; D not certain. The CDR3 loop is CAWSVGQVNGYTF. Written as DNA, the CDR3 is TGTGCCTGGAGTGTAGGGCAGGTGAATGGCTACACCTTC.